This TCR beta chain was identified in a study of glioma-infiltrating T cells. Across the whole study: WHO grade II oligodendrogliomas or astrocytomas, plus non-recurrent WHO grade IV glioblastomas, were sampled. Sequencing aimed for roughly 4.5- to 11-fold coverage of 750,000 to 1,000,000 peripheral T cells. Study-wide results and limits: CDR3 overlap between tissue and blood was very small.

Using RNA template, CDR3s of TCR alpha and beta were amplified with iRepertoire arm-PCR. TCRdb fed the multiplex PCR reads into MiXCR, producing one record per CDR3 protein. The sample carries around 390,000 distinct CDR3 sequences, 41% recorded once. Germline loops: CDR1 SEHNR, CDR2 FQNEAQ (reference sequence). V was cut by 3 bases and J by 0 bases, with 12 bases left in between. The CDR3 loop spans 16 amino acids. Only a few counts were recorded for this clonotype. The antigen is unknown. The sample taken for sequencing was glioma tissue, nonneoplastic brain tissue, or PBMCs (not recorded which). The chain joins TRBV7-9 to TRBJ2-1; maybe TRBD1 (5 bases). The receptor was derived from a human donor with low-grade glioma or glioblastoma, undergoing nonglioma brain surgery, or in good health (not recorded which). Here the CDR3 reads CASSFLAQGSYNEQFF. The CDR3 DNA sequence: TGTGCCAGCAGCTTCTTAGCTCAGGGCTCCTACAATGAGCAGTTCTTC.